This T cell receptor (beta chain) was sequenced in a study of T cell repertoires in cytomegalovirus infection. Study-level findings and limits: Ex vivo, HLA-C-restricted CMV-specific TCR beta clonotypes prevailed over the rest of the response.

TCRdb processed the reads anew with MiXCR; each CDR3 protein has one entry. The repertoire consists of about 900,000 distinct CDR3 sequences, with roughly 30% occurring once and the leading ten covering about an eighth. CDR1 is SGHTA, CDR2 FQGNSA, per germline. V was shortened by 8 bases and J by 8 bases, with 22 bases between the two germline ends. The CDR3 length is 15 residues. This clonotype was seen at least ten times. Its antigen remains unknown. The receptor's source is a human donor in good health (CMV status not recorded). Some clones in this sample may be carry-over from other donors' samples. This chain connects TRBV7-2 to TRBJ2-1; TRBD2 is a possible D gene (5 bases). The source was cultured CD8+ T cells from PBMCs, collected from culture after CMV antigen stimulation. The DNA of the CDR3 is TGTGCCAGCCGTCCCGGGAACCTTTACTTGGATGAGCAGTTCTTC. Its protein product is CASRPGNLYLDEQFF.